The next 4 T cell receptor beta chains were all read from a single sample in a study of blood T cell repertoires in COVID-19. The data were produced by immunoSEQ multiplex PCR, yet TCRdb's version contains in-frame clones alone and is incomplete. The table includes about 140,000 clones, approximately 84% detected once. Sequencing was performed on PBMCs or T cells enriched from blood (not recorded which). The receptors were gathered from a woman aged 45-65 years with acute COVID-19.

J is TRBJ2-7 and V is TRBV9; D is perhaps TRBD1 (5 bases). V lost 0 bases and J lost 6, with 13 bases in between. This CDR3 comprises 14 residues. Germline V gene lookup returns CDR1 SGDLS and CDR2 YYNGEE. The CDR3 coding sequence is TGTGCCAGCAGCGTAGCCCAGGGAAGTGGCGAGCAGTACTTC. Translating gives CASSVAQGSGEQYF.

This clone appeared a single time. V usage is TRBV7-2 and J usage is TRBJ2-7, with 9 nucleotides matching TRBD2. The CDR3 length is 18 residues. V shed 1 base, J shed 0 bases, and the junction held 10 bases outside the gene matches. CDR1 is SGHTA, CDR2 FQGNSA, per germline. Here the CDR3 reads CASSLEGGGRASSYEQYF. The DNA for the CDR3 is TGTGCCAGCAGCTTAGAGGGCGGCGGGAGGGCTAGCTCCTACGAGCAGTACTTC.

This chain joins TRBV6-5 and TRBJ1-5; the match to TRBD1 covers 12 bases. V lost 6 bases, J lost 6 bases, and 6 bases stayed unmatched. The CDR3 has 15 amino acids. CDR1 is MNHEY and CDR2 is SVGAGI in the germline V gene. The CDR3 region has the DNA TGTGCCAGCAGGGGACAGGGGGCCCTTAGTCAGCCCCAGCATTTT. Translated: CASRGQGALSQPQHF.

The genes are TRBV29-1 and TRBJ2-1, with D possibly matching TRBD1 (7 bases). The CDR3 runs to 18 residues. Germline loops: CDR1 SQVTM, CDR2 ANQGSEA. The ends were cut back, 2 bases at V and 1 base at J, with 21 bases in the middle. CDR3 DNA: TGCAGCGTTGAAAGGAGACAGGGTGTTGGAGGGTCCTACAATGAGCAGTTCTTC. It yields the protein CSVERRQGVGGSYNEQFF.